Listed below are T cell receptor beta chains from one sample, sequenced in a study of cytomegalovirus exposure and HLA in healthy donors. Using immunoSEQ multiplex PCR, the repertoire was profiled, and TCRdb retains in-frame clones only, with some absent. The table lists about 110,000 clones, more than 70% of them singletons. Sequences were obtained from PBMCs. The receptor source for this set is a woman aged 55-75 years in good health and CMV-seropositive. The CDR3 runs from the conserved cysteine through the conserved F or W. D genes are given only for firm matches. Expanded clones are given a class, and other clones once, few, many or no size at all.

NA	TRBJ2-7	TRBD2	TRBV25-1	TGTGCCAGCAGTGTCACTAGCGGGCTGGCCTACGAGCAGTACTTC	CASSVTSGLAYEQYF
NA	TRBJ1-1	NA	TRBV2	TGTGCCAGCCGACGGGGGATGAACACTGAAGCTTTCTTT	CASRRGMNTEAFF
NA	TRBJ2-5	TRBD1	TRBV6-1	TGTGCCAGCAGTGAACCTACAGGGGGCGGGGAGACCCAGTACTTC	CASSEPTGGGETQYF
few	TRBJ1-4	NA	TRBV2	TGTGCCAGCAGTGTGGAGGCCAGCCAGTGGCTGTTTTTT	CASSVEASQWLFF
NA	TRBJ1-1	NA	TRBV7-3	TGTGCCAGCAGCTTATTAGGGGGTTCGGTCACTGAAGCTTTCTTT	CASSLLGGSVTEAFF
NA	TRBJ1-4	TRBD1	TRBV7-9	TGTGCCAGCAGCTTAGGTTACGGGACAGTTGAAGAAAAACTGTTTTTT	CASSLGYGTVEEKLFF
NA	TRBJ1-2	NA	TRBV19	TGTGCCAGTAGTATCTCAGGGCAGGGGCTCTATGGCTACACCTTC	CASSISGQGLYGYTF
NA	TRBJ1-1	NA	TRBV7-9	TGTGCCAGCAGCTATTCAGGGATGAACACTGAAGCTTTCTTT	CASSYSGMNTEAFF
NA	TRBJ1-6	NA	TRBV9	TGTGCCAGCAGCGTAGCTACGGGTTCACCCCTCCACTTT	CASSVATGSPLHF
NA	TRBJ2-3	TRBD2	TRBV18	TGTGCCAGCTCACCGGAGACGGGAGGAACAGATACGCAGTATTTT	CASSPETGGTDTQYF
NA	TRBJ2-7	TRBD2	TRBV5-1	TGCGCCAGCAGTGTAGCGGGACCTCCCTACGAGCAGTACTTC	CASSVAGPPYEQYF
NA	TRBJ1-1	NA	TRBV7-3	TGTGCCAGCAGCTCGACGACAGCCACTGAAGCTTTCTTT	CASSSTTATEAFF
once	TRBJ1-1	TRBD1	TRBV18	TGTGCCAGCTCACCAACGACAGGGGACACTGAAGCTTTCTTT	CASSPTTGDTEAFF
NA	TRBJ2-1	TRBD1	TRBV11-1	TGTGCCAGCAGCTTAGCGTGGGGACAGGGTATCAATGAGCAGTTCTTC	CASSLAWGQGINEQFF
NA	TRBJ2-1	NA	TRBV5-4	TGTGCCAGCAGCCAACCTAAAAAGAATGAGCAGTTCTTC	CASSQPKKNEQFF
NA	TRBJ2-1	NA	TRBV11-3	TGTGCCAGCAGTCATGACAGCGCAAACTACAATGAGCAGTTCTTC	CASSHDSANYNEQFF
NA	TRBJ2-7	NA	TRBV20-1	TGCAGTGCTAGGAGATCCTACGAGCAGTACTTC	CSARRSYEQYF
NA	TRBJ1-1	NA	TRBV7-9	TGTTCCAGCAGCTTAGGCAGGGTGAACACTGAAGCTTTCTTT	CSSSLGRVNTEAFF
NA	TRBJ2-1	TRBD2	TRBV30	TGTGCCTGGCAGACTAGCGGGAGGTACAATGAGCAGTTCTTC	CAWQTSGRYNEQFF
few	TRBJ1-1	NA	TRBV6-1	TGTGCCAGCACTATTAGGACAGTCGAAGCTTTCTTT	CASTIRTVEAFF
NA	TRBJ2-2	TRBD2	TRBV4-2	TGTGCCAGCAGCCAAGACAGAGCGTTAGCGGGAGCCGGCACCGGGGAGCTGTTTTTT	CASSQDRALAGAGTGELFF
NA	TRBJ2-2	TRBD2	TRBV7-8	TGTGCCAGCAGCGACCGACTAGCGGGAGAGTACACCGGGGAGCTGTTTTTT	CASSDRLAGEYTGELFF
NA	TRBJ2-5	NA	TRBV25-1	TGTGCCAGCAGGGGGACTTTTCTAAACCAAGAGACCCAGTACTTC	CASRGTFLNQETQYF
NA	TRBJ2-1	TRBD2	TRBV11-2	TGTGCCAGCAGACCTACTAGCGGGACGCGGAATGAGCAGTTCTTC	CASRPTSGTRNEQFF
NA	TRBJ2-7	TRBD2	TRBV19	TGTGCCAGTAGTAGGGTGAGCGGGAGTGGTTACGAGCAGTACTTC	CASSRVSGSGYEQYF
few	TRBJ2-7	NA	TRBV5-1	TGCGCCAGCAGCTTCCGGACACGTTCCTACGAGCAGTACTTC	CASSFRTRSYEQYF
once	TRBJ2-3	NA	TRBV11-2	TGTGCCAGCAGTAGCTTTACGCCAGAGTGGTATTTT	CASSSFTPEWYF
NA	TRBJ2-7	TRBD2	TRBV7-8	TGTGCCAGCAGCTTATGGAGCGGGAGGGCTTTCTACGAGCAGTACTTC	CASSLWSGRAFYEQYF
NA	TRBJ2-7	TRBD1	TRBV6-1	TGTGCCAGCCTCTTCACCGGGACAGGGCGATACGAGCAGTACTTC	CASLFTGTGRYEQYF
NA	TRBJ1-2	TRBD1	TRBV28	TGTGCCAGTCTCCGGGACAGGGTCTATGGCTACACCTTC	CASLRDRVYGYTF
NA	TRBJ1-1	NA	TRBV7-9	TGTGCCAGCAGCTTAGCTCCGGGTTCGGGCACTGAAGCTTTCTTT	CASSLAPGSGTEAFF
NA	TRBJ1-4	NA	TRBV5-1	TGCGCCAGCAGCTTATCAGGATCCCTCGGTGAAAAACTGTTTTTT	CASSLSGSLGEKLFF
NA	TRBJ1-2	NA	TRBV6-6	TGTGCCAGCAGTTCACAGGGTAGAAATCCTAACTATGGCTACACCTTC	CASSSQGRNPNYGYTF
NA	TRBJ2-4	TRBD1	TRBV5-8	TGTGCCAGCAGCACTACATTGACAGGGTTTGCCATTCAGTACTTC	CASSTTLTGFAIQYF
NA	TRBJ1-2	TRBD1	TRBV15	TGTGCCACCAGTAGCGACAGGGGTGTCTATGGCTACACCTTC	CATSSDRGVYGYTF
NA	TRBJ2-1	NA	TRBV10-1	TGCGCCAGCAGTGAGCTGTACAATGAGCAGTTCTTC	CASSELYNEQFF
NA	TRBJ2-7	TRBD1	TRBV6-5	TGTGCCAGCAGCCGTACAGGGGCCTACGAGCAGTACTTC	CASSRTGAYEQYF
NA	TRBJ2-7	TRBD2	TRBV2	TGTGCCAGCAGCGACCCGCCTAGCGGGTCCCCCTACGAGCAGTACTTC	CASSDPPSGSPYEQYF
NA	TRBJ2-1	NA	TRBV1	TGCACCAGCAGCCCCTATCGCCAAGCGGAGGGGTACAATGAGCAGTTCTTC	CTSSPYRQAEGYNEQFF
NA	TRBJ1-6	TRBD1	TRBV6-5	TGTGCCAGCAGTTACCGGACAGGGGGGCTGTCACCCCTCCACTTT	CASSYRTGGLSPLHF
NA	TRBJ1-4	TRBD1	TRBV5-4	TGTGCCAGCAGCGACGGACAGGGGGCGTCTAATGAAAAACTGTTTTTT	CASSDGQGASNEKLFF
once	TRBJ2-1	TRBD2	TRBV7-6	TGTGCCAGCAGCCCTACCACTAGCGGGGAGATATACAATGAGCAGTTCTTC	CASSPTTSGEIYNEQFF
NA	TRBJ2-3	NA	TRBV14	TGTGCCAGCAGCCAAAACGCGGGGACAGATACGCAGTATTTT	CASSQNAGTDTQYF
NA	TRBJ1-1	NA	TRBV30	TGTGCCTGGAGCCAGGGGATTGTGAACACTGAAGCTTTCTTT	CAWSQGIVNTEAFF
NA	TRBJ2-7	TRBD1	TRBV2	TGTGCCAGCAGTGAAGGGACAGGGCCTTCCTACGAGCAGTACTTC	CASSEGTGPSYEQYF
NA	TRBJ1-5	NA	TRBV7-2	TGTGCCAGCAGCTTAGATATCCACAGTCAGCCCCAGCATTTT	CASSLDIHSQPQHF
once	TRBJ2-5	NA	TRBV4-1	TGCGCCAGCAGCCGCGCCGGGGCTAGCGCCCAAGAGACCCAGTACTTC	CASSRAGASAQETQYF
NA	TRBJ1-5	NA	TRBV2	TGTGCCAGCAGTGGGGGGGGAGGATCGGCAAATCAGCCCCAGCATTTT	CASSGGGGSANQPQHF
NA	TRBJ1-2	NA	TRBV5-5	TGTGCCAGCAGCGTACAGCCCGGGGATTCCGTCTATGGCTACACCTTC	CASSVQPGDSVYGYTF
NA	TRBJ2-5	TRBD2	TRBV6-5	TGTGCCAGCAGTTACCAGGGGACTAGCGGGAGGACCTCGTACTTC	CASSYQGTSGRTSYF
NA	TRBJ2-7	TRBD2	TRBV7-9	TGTGCCAGCAGCTCAGGGACTAGCACCATCTACGAGCAGTACTTC	CASSSGTSTIYEQYF
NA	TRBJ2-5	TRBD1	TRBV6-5	TGTGCCAGCAGCCGCCAGGGGGAATGGACCCAGTACTTC	CASSRQGEWTQYF
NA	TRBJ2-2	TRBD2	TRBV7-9	TGTGCCAGCAGCCCCCCTGGGTTTGCGGGAGGAGATACCGGGGAGCTGTTTTTT	CASSPPGFAGGDTGELFF
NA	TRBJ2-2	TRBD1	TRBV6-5	TGTGCCAGCAGTTCCCGACGGACAGGGCTCGGGGAGCTGTTTTTT	CASSSRRTGLGELFF
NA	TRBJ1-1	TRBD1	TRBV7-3	TGTGCCAGCAGCCCGGGACAGGGGGGGAGGTCTTTCTTT	CASSPGQGGRSFF
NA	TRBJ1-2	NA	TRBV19	TGTGCCAGTAGTATCGCGGGGTTTGGCTACACCTTC	CASSIAGFGYTF
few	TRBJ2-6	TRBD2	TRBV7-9	TGTGCCAGCAGCTTTCCCGGGGAGGGAGGTTCTAAGGGGGCCAACGTCCTGACTTTC	CASSFPGEGGSKGANVLTF
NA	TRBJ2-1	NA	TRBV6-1	TGTGCCAGCTCCCTTTACGGGCGGGAACGGGAGCAGTTCTTC	CASSLYGREREQFF
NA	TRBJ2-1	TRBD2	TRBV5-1	TGCGCCAGCAGCTTCACGGGAGGGAAGGACAATGAGCAGTTCTTC	CASSFTGGKDNEQFF